These T cell receptor beta chains were read from a single sample in a study of blood T cell repertoires in COVID-19. Profiled with immunoSEQ multiplex PCR; TCRdb holds only in-frame clones, not every one. The sample consists of approximately 61,000 clones, roughly 80% of them appearing once. Source material: peripheral blood. Source of these receptors: a woman aged 70-85 years with acute or convalescent COVID-19. Both conserved end residues are part of each CDR3. The D gene is left open where the match is weak. Some rows mark clone size as missing; the rest say once, few, many or name a class of expanded clone.

TRBJ2-5,TRBV19,.,once,CASSQRQETQYF,TGTGCCAGTAGTCAACGGCAAGAGACCCAGTACTTC
TRBJ2-1,TRBV5-1,TRBD2,.,CASSRSSGGSYNEQFF,TGCGCCAGCAGCCGCTCTAGCGGGGGGTCCTACAATGAGCAGTTCTTC
TRBJ1-2,TRBV24-1,.,.,CATRGTGINYGYTF,TGTGCCACCAGAGGGACTGGAATTAACTATGGCTACACCTTC
TRBJ2-7,TRBV9,.,.,CASSVEDSSYEQYF,TGTGCCAGCAGCGTAGAAGACAGCTCCTACGAGCAGTACTTC
TRBJ2-5,TRBV6-5,TRBD1,.,CASSRDRGETQYF,TGTGCCAGCAGCCGTGACAGGGGTGAGACCCAGTACTTC
TRBJ2-5,TRBV15,TRBD1,.,CATSRDQGVQETQYF,TGTGCCACCAGCAGAGATCAGGGGGTTCAAGAGACCCAGTACTTC
TRBJ2-5,TRBV3-1/TRBV3-2,TRBD2,.,CASSHGSGGRIETQYF,TGTGCCAGCAGCCATGGAAGCGGGGGTAGGATAGAGACCCAGTACTTC
TRBJ2-5,TRBV29-1,TRBD1,.,CSVRTGLQETQYF,TGCAGCGTAAGGACAGGGCTCCAAGAGACCCAGTACTTC
TRBJ1-1,TRBV7-2,.,.,CASSTIAGEYYAEAFF,TGTGCCAGCAGCACAATCGCAGGGGAGTATTACGCTGAAGCTTTCTTT
TRBJ2-3,TRBV18,TRBD2,.,CASSPNAAGLATDTQYF,TGTGCCAGCTCCCCAAACGCCGCGGGACTAGCGACAGATACGCAGTATTTT
TRBJ1-5,TRBV9,.,.,CASSVDGVQPQHF,TGTGCCAGCAGCGTAGACGGGGTTCAGCCCCAGCATTTT
TRBJ1-5,TRBV27,.,.,CASSLTGRNQPQHF,TGTGCCAGCAGTTTGACAGGAAGAAATCAGCCCCAGCATTTT
TRBJ1-1,TRBV6-5,.,.,CASSYSKADREAFF,TGTGCCAGCAGTTACTCAAAGGCTGACAGGGAAGCTTTCTTT
TRBJ2-7,TRBV27,TRBD2,.,CASSFSVAGGSYEQYF,TGTGCCAGCAGTTTTTCGGTAGCGGGGGGATCCTACGAGCAGTACTTC
TRBJ1-2,TRBV6-5,TRBD1,.,CATVEGQGVIYGYTF,TGTGCCACCGTGGAGGGACAGGGAGTAATCTATGGCTACACCTTC
TRBJ2-7,TRBV4-2,TRBD1,.,CASSQAGTGYEQYF,TGTGCCAGCAGCCAGGCCGGGACAGGCTACGAGCAGTACTTC
TRBJ2-3,TRBV29-1,TRBD2,.,CSVLAGGEDTQYF,TGCAGCGTTCTAGCGGGGGGGGAGGATACGCAGTATTTT
TRBJ1-4,TRBV2,TRBD1,.,CASSLQGQGLFF,TGTGCCAGCAGTTTACAGGGACAGGGACTGTTTTTT
TRBJ2-7,TRBV2,TRBD2,.,CASTERGVSSYEQYF,TGTGCCAGCACGGAACGGGGGGTTAGCTCCTACGAGCAGTACTTC
TRBJ2-1,TRBV5-1,TRBD2,.,CASSPLGAAGGRSSYNEQFF,TGCGCCAGCAGCCCTCTTGGAGCGGCGGGGGGTAGGAGCTCCTACAATGAGCAGTTCTTC
TRBJ2-7,TRBV24-1,.,.,CATSGTAGDEQYF,TGTGCCACATCCGGGACAGCGGGGGACGAGCAGTACTTC
TRBJ2-7,TRBV7-2,.,once,CASSLGLVISGQYF,TGTGCCAGCAGCTTAGGACTAGTAATTTCCGGGCAGTACTTC